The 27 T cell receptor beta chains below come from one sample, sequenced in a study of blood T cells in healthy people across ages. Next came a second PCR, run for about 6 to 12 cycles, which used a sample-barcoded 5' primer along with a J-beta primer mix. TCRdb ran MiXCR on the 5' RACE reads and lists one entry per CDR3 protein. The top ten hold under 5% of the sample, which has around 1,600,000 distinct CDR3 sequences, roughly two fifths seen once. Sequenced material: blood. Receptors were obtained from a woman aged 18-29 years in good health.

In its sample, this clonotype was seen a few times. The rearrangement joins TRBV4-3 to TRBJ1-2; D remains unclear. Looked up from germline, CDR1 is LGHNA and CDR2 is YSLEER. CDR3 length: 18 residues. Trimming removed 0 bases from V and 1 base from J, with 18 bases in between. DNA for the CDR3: TGCGCCAGCAGCCAAGATTACGGAAGGGCGGATGGTAACTATGGCTACACCTTC. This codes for CASSQDYGRADGNYGYTF.

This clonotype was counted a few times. The CDR3, as DNA: TGTGCCACCCATGGGGCCCCGGGCTCCTACGAGCAGTACTTC. It translates to CATHGAPGSYEQYF. The V call is TRBV18, the J call TRBJ2-7; D is perhaps TRBD1 (5 bases). This CDR3 spans 14 amino acids. CDR1 KGHSH and CDR2 LQKENI come from the germline V gene. Trimming cost V 10 bases and J 0 bases, with 16 bases left between them.

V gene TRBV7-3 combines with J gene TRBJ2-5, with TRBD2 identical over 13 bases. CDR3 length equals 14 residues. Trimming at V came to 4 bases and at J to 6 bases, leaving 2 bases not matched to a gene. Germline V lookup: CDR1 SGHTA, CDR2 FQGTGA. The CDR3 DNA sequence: TGTGCCAGCAGCTCGACTAGCGGGAGGCAGACCCAGTACTTC. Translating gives CASSSTSGRQTQYF.

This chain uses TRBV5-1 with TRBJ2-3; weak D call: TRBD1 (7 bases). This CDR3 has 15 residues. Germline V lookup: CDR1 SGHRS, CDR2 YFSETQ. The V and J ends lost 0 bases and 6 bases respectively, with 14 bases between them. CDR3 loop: CASSLEGQGGDTQYF. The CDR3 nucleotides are TGCGCCAGCAGCTTGGAGGGGCAGGGGGGCGATACGCAGTATTTT.

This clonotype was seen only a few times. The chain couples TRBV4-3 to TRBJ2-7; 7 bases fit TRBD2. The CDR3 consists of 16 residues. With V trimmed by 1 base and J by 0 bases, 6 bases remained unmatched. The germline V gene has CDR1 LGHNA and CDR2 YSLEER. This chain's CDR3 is CASSQGSGASSYEQYF. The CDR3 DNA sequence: TGCGCCAGCAGCCAAGGAAGCGGGGCGAGCTCCTACGAGCAGTACTTC.

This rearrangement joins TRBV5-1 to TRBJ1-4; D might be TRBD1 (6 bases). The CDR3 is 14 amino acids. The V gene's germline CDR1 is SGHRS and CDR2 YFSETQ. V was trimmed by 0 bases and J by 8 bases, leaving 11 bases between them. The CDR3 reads CASSLAWGAEKLFF. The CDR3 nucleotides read TGCGCCAGCAGCTTGGCCTGGGGGGCCGAAAAACTGTTTTTT.

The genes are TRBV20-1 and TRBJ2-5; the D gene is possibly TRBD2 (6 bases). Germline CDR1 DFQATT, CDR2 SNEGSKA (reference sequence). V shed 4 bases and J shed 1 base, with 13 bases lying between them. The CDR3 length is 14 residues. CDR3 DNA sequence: TGCAGTGCTACCAGAGCGGGTTCCCAAGAGACCCAGTACTTC. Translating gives CSATRAGSQETQYF.

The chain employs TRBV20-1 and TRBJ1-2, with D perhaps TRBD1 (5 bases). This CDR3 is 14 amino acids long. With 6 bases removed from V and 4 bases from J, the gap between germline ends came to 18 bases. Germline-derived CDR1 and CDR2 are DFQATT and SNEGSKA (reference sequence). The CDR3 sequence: CSARGDRYPYGYTF. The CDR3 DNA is TGCAGTGCAAGGGGAGACCGATACCCCTATGGCTACACCTTC.

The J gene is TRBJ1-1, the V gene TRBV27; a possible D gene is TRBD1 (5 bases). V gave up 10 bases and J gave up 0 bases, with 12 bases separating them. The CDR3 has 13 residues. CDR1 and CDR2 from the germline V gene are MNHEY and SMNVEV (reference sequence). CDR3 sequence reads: CATKGLMNTEAFF. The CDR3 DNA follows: TGTGCCACCAAGGGACTCATGAACACTGAAGCTTTCTTT.

As DNA, the CDR3 is TGTGCCACCTCAAACCAGGGCGGGTTCTCCTACAATGAGCAGTTCTTC. Translation: CATSNQGGFSYNEQFF. This chain connects TRBV28 to TRBJ2-1; either TRBD1 or TRBD2 may supply D (5 bases each). This CDR3 spans 16 amino acids. The germline V gene has CDR1 MDHEN and CDR2 SYDVKM. V dropped 10 bases and J dropped 0 bases, with 19 bases sitting between them.

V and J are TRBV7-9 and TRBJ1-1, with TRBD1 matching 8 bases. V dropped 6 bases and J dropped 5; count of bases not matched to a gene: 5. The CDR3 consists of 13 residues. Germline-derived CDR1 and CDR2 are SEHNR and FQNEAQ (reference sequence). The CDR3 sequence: CASSVQGATEAFF. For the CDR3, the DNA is TGTGCCAGCAGTGTTCAGGGGGCTACTGAAGCTTTCTTT.

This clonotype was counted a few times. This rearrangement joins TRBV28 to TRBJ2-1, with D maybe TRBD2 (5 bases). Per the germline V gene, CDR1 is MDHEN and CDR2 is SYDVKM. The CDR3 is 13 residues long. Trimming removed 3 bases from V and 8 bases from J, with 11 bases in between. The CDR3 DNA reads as TGTGCCAGCAGTTTTCCGGGGATCGATGAGCAGTTCTTC. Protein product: CASSFPGIDEQFF.

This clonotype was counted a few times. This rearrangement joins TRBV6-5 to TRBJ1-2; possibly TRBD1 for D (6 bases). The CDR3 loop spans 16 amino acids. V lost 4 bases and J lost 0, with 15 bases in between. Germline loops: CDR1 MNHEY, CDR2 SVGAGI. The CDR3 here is CASSSLRGRTNYGYTF. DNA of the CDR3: TGTGCCAGCAGTTCACTCAGGGGACGGACTAACTATGGCTACACCTTC.

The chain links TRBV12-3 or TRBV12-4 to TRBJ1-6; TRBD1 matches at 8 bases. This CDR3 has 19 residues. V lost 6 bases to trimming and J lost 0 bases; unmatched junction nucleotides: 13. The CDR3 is CASRTGTGFPSSYNSPLHF. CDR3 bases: TGTGCCAGCAGGACCGGGACAGGCTTCCCGAGCTCCTATAATTCACCCCTCCACTTT.

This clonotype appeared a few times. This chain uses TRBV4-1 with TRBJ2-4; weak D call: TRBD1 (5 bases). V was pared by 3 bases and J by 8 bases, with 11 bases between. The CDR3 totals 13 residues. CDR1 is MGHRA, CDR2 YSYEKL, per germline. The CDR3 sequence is CASSQAGLDIQYF. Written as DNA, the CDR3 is TGCGCCAGCAGCCAGGCAGGGTTGGACATTCAGTACTTC.

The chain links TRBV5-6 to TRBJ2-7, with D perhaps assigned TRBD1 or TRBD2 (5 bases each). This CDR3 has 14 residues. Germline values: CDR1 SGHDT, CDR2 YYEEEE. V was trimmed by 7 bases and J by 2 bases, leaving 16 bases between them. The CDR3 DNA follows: TGTGCCAGCGGGGGTGTCACGTCGGCCTACGAGCAGTACTTC. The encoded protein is CASGGVTSAYEQYF. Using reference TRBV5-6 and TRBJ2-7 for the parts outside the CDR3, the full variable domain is DAGVTQSPTHLIKTRGQQVTLRCSPKSGHDTVSWYQQALGQGPQFIFQYYEEEERQRGNFPDRFSGHQFPNYSSELNVNALLLGDSALYLCASGGVTSAYEQYFGPGTRLTVT.

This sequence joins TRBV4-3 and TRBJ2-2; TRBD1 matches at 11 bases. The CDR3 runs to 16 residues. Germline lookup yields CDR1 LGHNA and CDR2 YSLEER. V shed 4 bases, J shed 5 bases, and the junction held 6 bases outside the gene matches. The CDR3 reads CASSRDGQGATGELFF. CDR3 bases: TGCGCCAGCAGCCGAGACGGACAGGGGGCGACCGGGGAGCTGTTTTTT.

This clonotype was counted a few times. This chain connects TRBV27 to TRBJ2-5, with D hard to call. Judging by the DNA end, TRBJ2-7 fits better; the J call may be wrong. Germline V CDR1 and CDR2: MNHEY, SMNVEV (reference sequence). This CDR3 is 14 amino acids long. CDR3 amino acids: CASSLGGPPAEQYF. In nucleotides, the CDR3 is TGTGCCAGCAGTTTAGGTGGACCTCCGGCCGAGCAGTACTTC.

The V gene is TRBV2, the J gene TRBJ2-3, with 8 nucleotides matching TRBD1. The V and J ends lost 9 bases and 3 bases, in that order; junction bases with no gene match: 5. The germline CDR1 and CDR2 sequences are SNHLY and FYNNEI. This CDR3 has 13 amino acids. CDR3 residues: CARDRASTDTQYF. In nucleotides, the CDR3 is TGTGCCAGGGACAGGGCATCGACAGATACGCAGTATTTT. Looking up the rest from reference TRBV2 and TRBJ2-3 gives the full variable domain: EPEVTQTPSHQVTQMGQEVILRCVPISNHLYFYWYRQILGQKVEFLVSFYNNEISEKSEIFDDQFSVERPDGSNFTLKIRSTKLEDSAMYFCARDRASTDTQYFGPGTRLTVL.

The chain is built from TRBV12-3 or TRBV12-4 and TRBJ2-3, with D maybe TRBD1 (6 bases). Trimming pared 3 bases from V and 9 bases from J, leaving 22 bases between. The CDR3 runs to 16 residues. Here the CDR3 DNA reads TGTGCCAGCAGTTTGATTTCCGGAGCCGGGACAAAAACGCAGTATTTT. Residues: CASSLISGAGTKTQYF.

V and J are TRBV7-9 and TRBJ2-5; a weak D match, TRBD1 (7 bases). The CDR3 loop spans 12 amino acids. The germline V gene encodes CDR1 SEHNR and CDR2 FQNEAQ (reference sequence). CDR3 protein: CSSPRGAETQYF. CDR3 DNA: TGTAGCAGCCCCAGGGGGGCAGAGACCCAGTACTTC.

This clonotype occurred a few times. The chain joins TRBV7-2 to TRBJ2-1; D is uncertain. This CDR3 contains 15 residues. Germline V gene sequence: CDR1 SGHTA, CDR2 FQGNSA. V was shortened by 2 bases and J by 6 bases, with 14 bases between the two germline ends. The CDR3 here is CASSLSRAEFNEQFF. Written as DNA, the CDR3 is TGTGCCAGCAGCTTAAGTAGGGCGGAGTTCAATGAGCAGTTCTTC.

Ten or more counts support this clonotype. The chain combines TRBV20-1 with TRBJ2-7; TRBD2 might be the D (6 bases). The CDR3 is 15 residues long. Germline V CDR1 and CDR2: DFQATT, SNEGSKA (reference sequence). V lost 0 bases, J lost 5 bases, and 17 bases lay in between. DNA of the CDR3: TGCAGTGCTAGAGATCCGGCTAGCGCCTCAAACGAGCAGTACTTC. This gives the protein CSARDPASASNEQYF.

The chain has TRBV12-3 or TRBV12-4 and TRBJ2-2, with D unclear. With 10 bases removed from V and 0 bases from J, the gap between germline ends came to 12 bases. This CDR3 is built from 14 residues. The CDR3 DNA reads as TGTGCCACCCGAGCACAGACGAACACCGGGGAGCTGTTTTTT. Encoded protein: CATRAQTNTGELFF.

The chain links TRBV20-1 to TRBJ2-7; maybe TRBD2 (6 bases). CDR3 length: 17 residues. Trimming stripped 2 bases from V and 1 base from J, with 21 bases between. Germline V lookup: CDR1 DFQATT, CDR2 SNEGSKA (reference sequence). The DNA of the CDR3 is TGCAGTGCTAGACTTATAACGGGGGAAGCCAGGTCCTACGAGCAGTACTTC. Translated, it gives CSARLITGEARSYEQYF.

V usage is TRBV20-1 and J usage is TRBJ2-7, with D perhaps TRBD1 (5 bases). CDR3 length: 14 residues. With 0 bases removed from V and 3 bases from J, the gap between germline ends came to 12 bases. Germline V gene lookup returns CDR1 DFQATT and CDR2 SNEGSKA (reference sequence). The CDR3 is CSARDRQGYYEQYF. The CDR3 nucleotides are TGCAGTGCTAGAGATCGGCAGGGTTACTACGAGCAGTACTTC.

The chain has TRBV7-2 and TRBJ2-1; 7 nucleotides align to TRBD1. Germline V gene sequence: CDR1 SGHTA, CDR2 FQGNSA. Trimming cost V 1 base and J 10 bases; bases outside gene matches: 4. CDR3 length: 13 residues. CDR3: CASSLGHRGEQFF. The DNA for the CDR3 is TGTGCCAGCAGCTTAGGACACAGGGGAGAGCAGTTCTTC.